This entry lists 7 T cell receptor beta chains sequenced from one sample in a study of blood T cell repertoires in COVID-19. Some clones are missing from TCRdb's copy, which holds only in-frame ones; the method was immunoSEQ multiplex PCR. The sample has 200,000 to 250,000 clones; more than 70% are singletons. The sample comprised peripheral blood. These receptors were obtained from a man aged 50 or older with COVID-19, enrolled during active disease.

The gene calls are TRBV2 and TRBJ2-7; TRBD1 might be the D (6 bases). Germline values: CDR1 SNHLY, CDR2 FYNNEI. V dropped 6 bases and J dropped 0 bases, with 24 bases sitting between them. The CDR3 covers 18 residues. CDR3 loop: CASRGSTGLDESSYEQYF. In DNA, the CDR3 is TGTGCCAGCAGGGGATCGACAGGTTTGGACGAAAGCTCCTACGAGCAGTACTTC.

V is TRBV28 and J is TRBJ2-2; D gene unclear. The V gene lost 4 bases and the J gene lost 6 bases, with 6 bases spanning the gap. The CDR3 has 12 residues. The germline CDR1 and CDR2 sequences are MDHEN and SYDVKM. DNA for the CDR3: TGTGCCAGCAGTTCAGGTGCCGGGGAGCTGTTTTTT. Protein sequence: CASSSGAGELFF.

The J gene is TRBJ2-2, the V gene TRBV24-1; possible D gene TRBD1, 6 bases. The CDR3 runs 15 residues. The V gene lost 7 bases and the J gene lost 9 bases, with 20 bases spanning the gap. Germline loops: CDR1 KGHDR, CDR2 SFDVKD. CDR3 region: CATSLTGKGMWELFF. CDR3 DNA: TGTGCCACCAGCCTAACAGGGAAGGGGATGTGGGAGCTGTTTTTT.

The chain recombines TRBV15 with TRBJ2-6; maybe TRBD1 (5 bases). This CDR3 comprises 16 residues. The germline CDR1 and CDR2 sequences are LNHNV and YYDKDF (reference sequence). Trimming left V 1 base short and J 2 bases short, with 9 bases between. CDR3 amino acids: CATSRVQGAGANVLTF. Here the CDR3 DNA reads TGTGCCACCAGCAGAGTTCAGGGTGCTGGGGCCAACGTCCTGACTTTC.

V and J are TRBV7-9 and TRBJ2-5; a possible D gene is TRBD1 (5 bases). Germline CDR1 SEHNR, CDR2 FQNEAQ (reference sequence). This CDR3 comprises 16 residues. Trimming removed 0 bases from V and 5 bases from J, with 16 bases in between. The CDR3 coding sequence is TGTGCCAGCAGCTTAGCCTTAGGGGTGAGAGACGAGACCCAGTACTTC. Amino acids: CASSLALGVRDETQYF. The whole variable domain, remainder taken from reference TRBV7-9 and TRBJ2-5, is DTGVSQNPRHKITKRGQNVTFRCDPISEHNRLYWYRQTLGQGPEFLTYFQNEAQLEKSRLLSDRFSAERPKGSFSTLEIQRTEQGDSAMYLCASSLALGVRDETQYFGPGTRLLVL.

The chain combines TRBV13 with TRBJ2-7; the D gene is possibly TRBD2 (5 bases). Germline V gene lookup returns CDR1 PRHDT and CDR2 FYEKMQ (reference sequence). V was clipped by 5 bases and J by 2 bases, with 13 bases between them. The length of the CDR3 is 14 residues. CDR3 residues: CASSAWTDTYEQYF. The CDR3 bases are TGTGCCAGCAGCGCCTGGACTGATACCTACGAGCAGTACTTC.

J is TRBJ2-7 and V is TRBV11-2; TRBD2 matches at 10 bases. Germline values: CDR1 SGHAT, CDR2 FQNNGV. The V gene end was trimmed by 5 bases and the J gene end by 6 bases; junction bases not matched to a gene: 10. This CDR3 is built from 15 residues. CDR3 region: CASSQGTSGTREQYF. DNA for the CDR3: TGTGCCAGCAGCCAGGGAACTAGCGGGACGCGCGAGCAGTACTTC. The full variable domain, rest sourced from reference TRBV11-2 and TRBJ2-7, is EAGVAQSPRYKIIEKRQSVAFWCNPISGHATLYWYQQILGQGPKLLIQFQNNGVVDDSQLPKDRFSAERLKGVDSTLKIQPAKLEDSAVYLCASSQGTSGTREQYFGPGTRLTVT.